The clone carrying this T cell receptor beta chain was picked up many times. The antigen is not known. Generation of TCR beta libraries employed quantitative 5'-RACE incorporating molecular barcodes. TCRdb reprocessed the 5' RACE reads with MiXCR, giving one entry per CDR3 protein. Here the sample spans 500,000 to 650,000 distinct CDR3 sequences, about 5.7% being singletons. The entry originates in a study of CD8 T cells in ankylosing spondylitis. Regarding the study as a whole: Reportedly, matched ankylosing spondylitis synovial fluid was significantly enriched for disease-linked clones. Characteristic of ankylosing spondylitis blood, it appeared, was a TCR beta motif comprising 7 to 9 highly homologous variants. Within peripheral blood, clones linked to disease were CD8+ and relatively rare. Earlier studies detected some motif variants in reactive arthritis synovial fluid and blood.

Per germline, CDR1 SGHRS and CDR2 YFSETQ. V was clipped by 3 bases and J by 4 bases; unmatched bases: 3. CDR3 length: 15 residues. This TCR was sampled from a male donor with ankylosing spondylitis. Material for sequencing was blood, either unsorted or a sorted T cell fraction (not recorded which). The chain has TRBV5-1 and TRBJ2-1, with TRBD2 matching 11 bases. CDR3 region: CASSWGLAEYNEQFF. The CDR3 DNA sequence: TGCGCCAGCAGCTGGGGACTAGCGGAATACAATGAGCAGTTCTTC.